These T cell receptor beta chains were read from a single sample in a study of technical replicates of blood from a handful of donors. The assay was immunoSEQ multiplex PCR, and TCRdb's table has in-frame clones only and misses some. Altogether about 68,000 clones are present, 95% to 97% being singletons, with the ten largest covering under 0.3%. Sequencing was carried out using T cells isolated from PBMCs. All receptors come from a human donor in good health. CDR3s include the opening cysteine and the closing phenylalanine or tryptophan. Fields, in order: V gene, J gene, D gene, CDR3 DNA, CDR3 protein. D genes are given only for firm matches.

TRBV5-4	TRBJ1-4	-	TGTGCCAGCAGCCCCGCCCCCGGAAAACTGTTTTTT	CASSPAPGKLFF
TRBV10-1	TRBJ2-7	TRBD2	TGCGCCAGCAGTGACCCCGGGACTAGCGGGGAGCAGTACTTC	CASSDPGTSGEQYF
TRBV19	TRBJ2-7	TRBD2	TGTGCCAGTAGTATCACCCTCTATAAGATAAGCGGGACCTCCTACGAGCAGTACTTC	CASSITLYKISGTSYEQYF
TRBV18	TRBJ1-1	TRBD1	TGTGCCAGCTCACCAACAGGGGCACGGAACACTGAAGCTTTCTTT	CASSPTGARNTEAFF
TRBV9	TRBJ2-7	-	TGTGCCAGCAGCCAACGGGACACTTCTAGGAGTTTAGTGGTGGACGAGCAGTACTTC	CASSQRDTSRSLVVDEQYF
TRBV6-1	TRBJ2-7	TRBD2	TGTGCCAGCAGCCGGGGGGGCTTCGACGAGCAGTACTTC	CASSRGGFDEQYF
TRBV7-3	TRBJ1-2	-	TGTGCCAGCAGCCCGGACAGAAACTATGGCTACACCTTC	CASSPDRNYGYTF
TRBV28	TRBJ1-6	-	TGTGCCAGCAGTTTAACGGGATCACCCCTCCACTTT	CASSLTGSPLHF
TRBV19	TRBJ2-7	TRBD1	TGTGCCAGTAGCCCTAGGAACAGGGGCCGCGCTTACGAGCAGTACTTC	CASSPRNRGRAYEQYF
TRBV10-3	TRBJ2-1	-	TGTGCCATCAGTGAAGCACCTCTGAATGAGCAGTTCTTC	CAISEAPLNEQFF
TRBV5-8	TRBJ2-3	-	TGTGCCAGCAGCTTGGAGGGGACAAGCACAGATACGCAGTATTTT	CASSLEGTSTDTQYF
TRBV6-4	TRBJ2-4	TRBD2	TGTGCCAGCAGTGAAACTTCAGCGGGAGGTCTAGCCAAAAACATTCAGTACTTC	CASSETSAGGLAKNIQYF
TRBV7-9	TRBJ2-3	TRBD1	TGTGCCAGCAGCTGGACAGGGGGCGATGGCACAGATACGCAGTATTTT	CASSWTGGDGTDTQYF
TRBV5-4	TRBJ2-7	-	TGTGCCAGCAGCCGTGCCCCGACCAGGTACGAGCAGTACTTC	CASSRAPTRYEQYF